Here is one T cell receptor beta chain with its context. What it recognizes is unknown. This sample is drawn from a study of T-cell reconstitution after alpha-beta-depleted transplantation in children. Study-level findings and limits: Newly produced T cells mostly accounted for T-cell counts and diversity one year post-transplant. Reportedly, roughly two months post-transplant, alpha-beta T cells arose from several hundred expanded graft clones.

The TCRbeta library incorporated unique molecular identifiers. TCRdb reprocessed the PCR reads with MiXCR, giving one entry per CDR3 protein. The sample shows about 610,000 distinct CDR3 sequences, approximately 30% of them seen only once. V dropped 4 bases and J dropped 0; count of bases not matched to a gene: 12. The CDR3 runs to 16 residues. Germline CDR1 DFQATT, CDR2 SNEGSKA (reference sequence). The receptor was derived from a boy less than two years old with Wiskott-Aldrich syndrome, due to receive a stem cell transplant. J is TRBJ2-7 and V is TRBV20-1; TRBD2 matches at 7 bases. The specimen was PBMCs, collected before TCRalphabeta/CD19-depleted stem cell transplant. The CDR3 loop reads CSAKAWGGLLSYEQYF. CDR3 coding DNA: TGCAGTGCTAAGGCGTGGGGGGGACTCCTCTCCTACGAGCAGTACTTC.